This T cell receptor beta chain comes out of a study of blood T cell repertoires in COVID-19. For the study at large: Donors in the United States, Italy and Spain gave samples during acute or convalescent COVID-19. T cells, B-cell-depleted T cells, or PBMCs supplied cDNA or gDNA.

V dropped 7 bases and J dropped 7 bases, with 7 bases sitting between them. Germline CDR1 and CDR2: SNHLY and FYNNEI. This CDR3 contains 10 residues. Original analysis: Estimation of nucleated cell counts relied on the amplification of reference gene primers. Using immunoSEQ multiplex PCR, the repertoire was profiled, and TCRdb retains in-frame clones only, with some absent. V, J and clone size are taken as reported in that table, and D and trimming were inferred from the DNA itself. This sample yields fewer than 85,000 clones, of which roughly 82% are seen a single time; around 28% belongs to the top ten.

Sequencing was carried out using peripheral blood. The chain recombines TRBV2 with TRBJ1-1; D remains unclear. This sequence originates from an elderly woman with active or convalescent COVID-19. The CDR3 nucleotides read TGTGCCAGCACTGTCGTTGAAGCTTTCTTT. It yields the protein CASTVVEAFF.